Following are 8 T cell receptor delta chains from one sample sequenced in a study of γδ T cells in repeated Plasmodium falciparum infection. Gammadelta T cells were flow-sorted from PBMC into Vgamma9/Vdelta2+ and Vdelta2-negative populations for bulk analysis. TCRdb fed the multiplex PCR reads to CATT. Among approximately 93,000 delta-chain clones listed, over 0.9% were seen once. Sequenced input: gamma-delta T cells from blood. All receptors derive from a pool of human donors (malaria-infected and uninfected, not separated).

This clone was detected ten times or more. Other nucleotide sequences in the sample specify the same CDR3. The chain recombines TRDV1 with TRDJ1, with 7 bases identical to TRDD3. The length of the CDR3 is 23 residues. V dropped 2 bases and J dropped 0; count of bases not matched to a gene: 27. Germline CDR1 reads TSWWSYY; CDR2 reads QGS. The CDR3 region has the DNA TGTGCTCTTGGGGAAACTTCGGTTCTAGGGAGACTGGGGATTACTACGTACACCGATAAACTCATCTTT. Encoded protein: CALGETSVLGRLGITTYTDKLIF.

This clone was seen a handful of times. This likely traces to a read error, being one base from a far larger clone. This same CDR3 is encoded by further DNA sequences in the sample. The CDR3 sequence is CACDTGGDYRYTDKLIF. In DNA, the CDR3 is TGTGCTTGTGACACTGGGGGGGATTACCGGTACACCGATAAACTCATCTTT. The V call is TRDV2, the J call TRDJ1, with 8 bases that match TRDD3. Because TCRdb records no J gene, it was assigned here through a match of the DNA to germline. The germline V gene has CDR1 GEAIGNYY and CDR2 EKD. The CDR3 totals 17 residues.

As regards this clone: Given a far larger clone just one base away, this is likely a sequencing read error. Other DNA sequences in the sample encode the same CDR3. The chain joins TRDV1 to TRDJ1; perhaps TRDD3 as D (5 bases). The CDR3 totals 19 residues. Germline values: CDR1 TSWWSYY, CDR2 QGS. The CDR3 bases are TGTGCCCTTGGGGTCCCGAGTCTCCGATCAAATGAGTACACCGATAAACTCATCTTT. It translates to CALGVPSLRSNEYTDKLIF.

With regard to this clone: This DNA translates differently at residue 9 from the TCRdb protein, which is that of a much larger clone; a read error is likely, and the protein shown is the DNA's own translation. The gene calls are TRDV1 and TRDJ1; 12 nucleotides align to TRDD3. TCRdb gives no J gene; it was assigned here by matching the DNA to germline. Trimming took 2 bases from V and 2 from J; bases not matched to a gene: 15. This CDR3 is built from 20 residues. The germline CDR1 and CDR2 sequences are TSWWSYY and QGS. CDR3 sequence: CALGESLDCVLGDTTDKLIF. The CDR3 nucleotides are TGTGCTCTTGGGGAATCACTCGACTGCGTACTGGGGGATACTACCGATAAACTCATCTTT.

This clone is classed as medium-sized (0.01 to 0.1%). Other nucleotide sequences in the sample specify the same CDR3. The chain uses TRDV2 and TRDJ1, with TRDD3 matching over 8 bases. With 0 bases clipped from V and 1 base from J, the junction kept 6 bases outside the gene matches. CDR1 and CDR2 from the germline V gene are GEAIGNYY and EKD. The CDR3 extends over 16 amino acids. CDR3 coding DNA: TGTGCCTGTGACACCGGTACTGGGGGCCGCACCGATAAACTCATCTTT. It encodes CACDTGTGGRTDKLIF.

This clone was seen more than once but under ten times. A read error is the likely source, as a far larger clone sits one nucleotide away. Other DNA sequences in this specimen translate into the identical CDR3. No J gene call was made, and the V gene is TRDV2. Germline V gene lookup returns CDR1 GEAIGNYY and CDR2 EKD. The CDR3 runs to 13 residues. The CDR3 region is CACDLMTTDKLIF. The CDR3 DNA sequence: TGTGCCTGTGACCTAATGACGACCGATAAACTCATCTTC.

This clone has a handful of counts. TCRdb attributes to this sequence the protein of a much larger clone, which differs from the DNA translation at residue 8; a read error is likely, and the protein displayed is translated from the DNA. V usage is TRDV2 and J usage is TRDJ3, with a possible D match to TRDD3 (5 bases). The J gene was not available in TCRdb and was assigned here by matching the DNA to germline segments. The V and J ends lost 0 bases and 0 bases respectively, with 14 bases between them. The CDR3 has 19 amino acids. Germline V CDR1 and CDR2: GEAIGNYY, EKD. CDR3 DNA sequence: TGTGCCTGTGACACCGTACTGGAGGAGACCTCCTGGGACACCCGACAGATGTTTTTC. It encodes CACDTVLEETSWDTRQMFF.

Note on this clone: This is likely an artifact of a read error, given a far larger clone one base away. The same CDR3 is also encoded by other DNA sequences in this sample. V gene TRDV2 combines with J gene TRDJ1, with 13 nucleotides matching TRDD3. The J gene was not available in TCRdb and was assigned here by matching the DNA to germline segments. The CDR3 consists of 19 residues. The trim removed 3 bases at V and 4 bases at J, leaving 16 bases unmatched. Looked up from germline, CDR1 is GEAIGNYY and CDR2 is EKD. CDR3 nucleotides: TGTGCCTGTGACGCTCTACTGGGGGATACGAACCGACTGAGCGATAAACTCATCTTT. The encoded protein is CACDALLGDTNRLSDKLIF.